One sample yielded the 23 T cell receptor beta chains listed below, sequenced in a study of blood T cell repertoires in COVID-19. Sequencing was performed with immunoSEQ multiplex PCR; in TCRdb, only in-frame clones are kept and a portion is missing. The sample lists approximately 180,000 clones, 82% occurring once. The sample was PBMCs or T cells enriched from blood (not recorded which). The source is a woman aged 60 to 75 with acute COVID-19.

The chain uses TRBV12-5 and TRBJ2-3, with D maybe TRBD2 (5 bases). Germline-derived CDR1 and CDR2 are LGHNT and FRNRAP. V lost 7 bases to trimming and J lost 6 bases, with 17 bases between them. The CDR3 is 14 residues long. For the CDR3, the DNA is TGTGCTAGTGATTGGGGAGCCCAAGGGGATACGCAGTATTTT. Its translation: CASDWGAQGDTQYF.

The V and J genes are TRBV15 and TRBJ1-3, with a weak D call TRBD1 (6 bases). Trimming removed 4 bases at V and 4 bases at J, with 14 bases between. The CDR3 loop spans 15 amino acids. Germline CDR1 is LNHNV and CDR2 is YYDKDF (reference sequence). CDR3 residues: CATSIPGVGGNTIYF. The DNA for the CDR3 is TGTGCCACCAGCATTCCAGGGGTGGGCGGAAACACCATATATTTT.

This chain links TRBV7-9 with TRBJ1-1; TRBD1 is a possible D gene (5 bases). V was pared by 8 bases and J by 0 bases, with 10 bases between. From germline, CDR1 is SEHNR and CDR2 FQNEAQ (reference sequence). The CDR3 length is 13 residues. CDR3 sequence: CASGGWVNTEAFF. As DNA, the CDR3 is TGTGCCAGCGGGGGGTGGGTGAACACTGAAGCTTTCTTT.

The gene calls are TRBV6-6 and TRBJ1-6; D perhaps matches TRBD1 (6 bases). In germline, CDR1 is MNHNY, CDR2 SVGAGI (reference sequence). The V gene lost 6 bases and the J gene lost 1 base, with 7 bases spanning the gap. The CDR3 covers 14 residues. The DNA for the CDR3 is TGTGCCAGCAGACAGGGTTCCTATAATTCACCCCTCCACTTT. Translating it yields CASRQGSYNSPLHF.

With respect to this clone: The same CDR3 can be traced to other DNA sequences in this sample. The J gene is TRBJ1-2, the V gene TRBV28; 9 nucleotides align to TRBD1. The CDR3 consists of 13 residues. The V gene end was trimmed by 3 bases and the J gene end by 5 bases; junction bases not matched to a gene: 1. Germline V CDR1 and CDR2: MDHEN, SYDVKM. CDR3 in amino acids: CASSLGTGYGYTF. CDR3 DNA sequence: TGTGCCAGCAGTTTGGGGACAGGGTATGGCTACACCTTC.

This chain joins TRBV19 and TRBJ1-2; 7 bases agree with TRBD1. The CDR3 length is 15 residues. V dropped 4 bases and J dropped 3; count of bases not matched to a gene: 8. The germline CDR1 and CDR2 sequences are LNHDA and SQIVND (reference sequence). CDR3 protein: CASSTPTGKYYGYTF. CDR3 in DNA: TGTGCCAGTAGTACCCCGACAGGGAAGTACTATGGCTACACCTTC.

The chain is built from TRBV5-1 and TRBJ2-3, with 9 bases identical to TRBD1. The germline V gene encodes CDR1 SGHRS and CDR2 YFSETQ. The CDR3 loop spans 16 amino acids. With 2 bases clipped from V and 6 bases from J, the junction kept 10 bases outside the gene matches. The CDR3 here is CASSFGHLQGADTQYF. In DNA form, the CDR3 reads TGCGCCAGCAGCTTTGGCCACTTACAGGGGGCGGATACGCAGTATTTT.

The chain combines TRBV5-1 with TRBJ1-1; tentative D call: TRBD1 (6 bases). CDR3 size: 16 residues. Germline CDR1 reads SGHRS; CDR2 reads YFSETQ. Trimming shortened V by 3 bases and J by 1 base, and 16 bases separated the two germline ends. CDR3 protein: CASSSFQGPGNTEAFF. As DNA, the CDR3 is TGCGCCAGCAGCTCTTTCCAGGGGCCCGGGAACACTGAAGCTTTCTTT. The entire variable domain, with the rest obtained from reference TRBV5-1 and TRBJ1-1, is as follows: KAGVTQTPRYLIKTRGQQVTLSCSPISGHRSVSWYQQTPGQGLQFLFEYFSETQRNKGNFPGRFSGRQFSNSRSEMNVSTLELGDSALYLCASSSFQGPGNTEAFFGQGTRLTVV.

This chain connects TRBV29-1 to TRBJ1-1; perhaps TRBD1 as D (5 bases). This CDR3 comprises 14 residues. Germline V CDR1 and CDR2: SQVTM, ANQGSEA. Trimming cost V 5 bases and J 1 base, with 14 bases left between them. CDR3 residues: CSVRQQYSNTEAFF. CDR3 DNA: TGCAGCGTTCGACAGCAATATTCGAACACTGAAGCTTTCTTT.

The V gene is TRBV5-5, the J gene TRBJ2-5; 14 bases align to TRBD2. This CDR3 has 16 amino acids. V gave up 4 bases and J gave up 7 bases; unmatched junction bases: 9. CDR1 is SGHKS and CDR2 is YYEKEE in the germline V gene (reference sequence). The CDR3 DNA reads as TGTGCCAGCAGCGTCCTGGGACTAGCGGGAGCGGGGACCCAGTACTTC. Encoded protein: CASSVLGLAGAGTQYF. Together with reference TRBV5-5 and TRBJ2-5, the CDR3 gives the full variable domain: DAGVTQSPTHLIKTRGQQVTLRCSPISGHKSVSWYQQVLGQGPQFIFQYYEKEERGRGNFPDRFSARQFPNYSSELNVNALLLGDSALYLCASSVLGLAGAGTQYFGPGTRLLVL.

The chain links TRBV27 to TRBJ1-5; 12 bases match TRBD1. The CDR3 contains 15 residues. Germline V CDR1 and CDR2: MNHEY, SMNVEV (reference sequence). V shed 5 bases, J shed 3 bases, and the junction held 2 bases outside the gene matches. This CDR3 reads CASSAGQGANQPQHF. The CDR3 DNA reads TGTGCCAGCAGTGCGGGACAGGGGGCCAATCAGCCCCAGCATTTT.

The V and J genes are TRBV5-1 and TRBJ2-2; TRBD2 matches 11 bases. CDR1 is SGHRS, CDR2 YFSETQ, per germline. Germline trimming cut 6 bases from V and 0 bases from J; bases unmatched to any gene: 10. This CDR3 region has 18 residues. As DNA, the CDR3 is TGCGCCAGCATGCTAGGGGGGACTAGCGGTCCGAACACCGGGGAGCTGTTTTTT. Protein product: CASMLGGTSGPNTGELFF. Supplemented by reference TRBV5-1 and TRBJ2-2, the full variable domain reads KAGVTQTPRYLIKTRGQQVTLSCSPISGHRSVSWYQQTPGQGLQFLFEYFSETQRNKGNFPGRFSGRQFSNSRSEMNVSTLELGDSALYLCASMLGGTSGPNTGELFFGEGSRLTVL.

Only a few counts were recorded for this clone. The chain joins TRBV6-6 to TRBJ2-7; 9 bases are a match to TRBD2. CDR3 size: 16 residues. Germline trimming cut 2 bases from V and 1 base from J; bases unmatched to any gene: 6. Per germline, CDR1 MNHNY and CDR2 SVGAGI (reference sequence). CDR3 nucleotide sequence: TGTGCCAGCAGTTACGGGCTAGCGGGAATGTCCTACGAGCAGTACTTC. It is translated as CASSYGLAGMSYEQYF.

The sample holds a few counts of this clone. The V call is TRBV18, the J call TRBJ2-1; TRBD2 matches 8 bases. V was pared by 6 bases and J by 6 bases, with 10 bases of the junction left unmatched. Germline V lookup: CDR1 KGHSH, CDR2 LQKENI. The CDR3 has 15 amino acids. The CDR3 is CASSPGTSSINEQFF. The CDR3 DNA follows: TGTGCCAGCTCCCCCGGGACTAGTTCAATCAATGAGCAGTTCTTC.

V is TRBV7-9 and J is TRBJ1-2; no reliable D call. The V end lost 5 bases, the J end lost 4 bases, and 11 bases lay between the germline ends. The CDR3 contains 13 residues. From germline, CDR1 is SEHNR and CDR2 FQNEAQ (reference sequence). Written as DNA, the CDR3 is TGTGCCAGCAGCAAGGAAGAGGGCTATGGCTACACCTTC. This sequence encodes CASSKEEGYGYTF.

The rearrangement links TRBV7-8 to TRBJ2-5, with TRBD2 matching 7 bases. Germline V gives CDR1 SGHVS, CDR2 FQNEAQ. V gave up 1 base and J gave up 0 bases; unmatched junction bases: 5. The CDR3 loop spans 16 amino acids. CDR3 amino acids: CASSLGAGANQETQYF. In DNA form, the CDR3 reads TGTGCCAGCAGCTTAGGTGCGGGAGCTAACCAAGAGACCCAGTACTTC.

V is TRBV5-1 and J is TRBJ2-2; D is perhaps TRBD1 (6 bases). This CDR3 comprises 15 residues. CDR1 and CDR2 from the germline V gene are SGHRS and YFSETQ. V dropped 1 base and J dropped 0 bases, with 7 bases sitting between them. CDR3 loop: CASSLTGSNTGELFF. The DNA for the CDR3 is TGCGCCAGCAGCTTGACAGGGTCGAACACCGGGGAGCTGTTTTTT.

The rearrangement uses TRBV7-2 and TRBJ1-1; the D is unclear. V was trimmed by 5 bases and J by 6 bases, leaving 10 bases between them. This CDR3 has 12 amino acids. Germline V gene sequence: CDR1 SGHTA, CDR2 FQGNSA. The DNA of the CDR3 is TGTGCCAGCAGCCTAGGCGGTCCTGAAGCTTTCTTT. Translating it yields CASSLGGPEAFF.

This sequence joins TRBV7-2 and TRBJ1-2; a possible D gene is TRBD1 (6 bases). The CDR3 is 15 amino acids. Germline V gene sequence: CDR1 SGHTA, CDR2 FQGNSA. The germline V and J ends were trimmed by 3 bases and 8 bases, with 19 bases remaining between them. CDR3 sequence reads: CASSFGTLPRWGYTF. CDR3 DNA sequence: TGTGCCAGCAGCTTCGGGACACTCCCTCGGTGGGGCTACACCTTC.

In this sample, this clone turned up a few times. The V and J genes are TRBV18 and TRBJ2-7; D possibly corresponds to TRBD1 (6 bases). Germline values: CDR1 KGHSH, CDR2 LQKENI. Trimming stripped 1 base from V and 3 bases from J, with 10 bases between. The CDR3 contains 14 residues. CDR3 in DNA: TGTGCCAGCTCACCACTCCAGACAGGCTACGAGCAGTACTTC. This codes for CASSPLQTGYEQYF.

The V gene is TRBV6-5, the J gene TRBJ1-3; D is perhaps TRBD1 (5 bases). This CDR3 has 14 residues. V lost 2 bases and J 3 bases, leaving 8 bases between the germline ends. Germline V gene sequence: CDR1 MNHEY, CDR2 SVGAGI. As DNA, the CDR3 is TGTGCCAGCAGTTACAGGGGAGGTGGAAACACCATATATTTT. It is translated as CASSYRGGGNTIYF.

The chain recombines TRBV19 with TRBJ1-2, with TRBD1 identical over 9 bases. The CDR3 sequence is 15 residues long. Germline V lookup: CDR1 LNHDA, CDR2 SQIVND (reference sequence). V lost 1 base, J lost 4 bases, and 4 bases stayed unmatched. CDR3 bases: TGTGCCAGTAGTATAGGGACAGGGGCTTCCTATGGCTACACCTTC. Protein sequence: CASSIGTGASYGYTF. Together with reference TRBV19 and TRBJ1-2, the CDR3 gives the full variable domain: DGGITQSPKYLFRKEGQNVTLSCEQNLNHDAMYWYRQDPGQGLRLIYYSQIVNDFQKGDIAEGYSVSREKKESFPLTVTSAQKNPTAFYLCASSIGTGASYGYTFGSGTRLTVV.

The chain carries TRBV10-3 and TRBJ1-2; 8 positions agree with TRBD1. The CDR3 totals 16 residues. J lost 0 bases, V lost 6 bases, and 9 bases had no gene match. Germline assignment: CDR1 ENHRY and CDR2 SYGVKD. DNA for the CDR3: TGTGCCATCAGGAACACCGACAGGGGAACTAACTATGGCTACACCTTC. Translation: CAIRNTDRGTNYGYTF.